This T cell receptor (beta chain) was documented in a study of tumor and adjacent non-tumor tissue in lung cancer. The wider study: The cohort had 12 to 13 adenocarcinoma, a couple of squamous cell and 1 small cell patients. Stage I to III disease affected 10 men and about five women aged about 30 to 85.

This CDR3 contains 17 residues. Germline V CDR1 and CDR2: LGHNA, YNFKEQ. As concerns this clonotype: Its antigen is not identified. The junction departs from the called germline gene at one end, perhaps through a read error.

This sample's RNA came from whole unsorted tissue. More than 3 cm separated this lung sample from the edge of the tumor. Study findings and constraints: Significantly higher TCR diversity was found in tumor than normal lung.

The library came from three nested PCR rounds adapted from ARM-PCR protocols. TCRdb re-derived calls from the multiplex PCR reads in MiXCR, one entry per CDR3 protein. The sample comprises tens of thousands of distinct CDR3 sequences, roughly 60% of which are singletons, and 15% to 20% rests with the top ten. This receptor was obtained from a woman aged 40 to 50 with non-small cell lung cancer. Sequenced sample: distant non-tumor lung tissue. The chain joins TRBV4-2 to TRBJ2-3; no reliable D call. This CDR3 reads CASSQDKMHLSTDTHYF. CDR3 DNA: TGTGCCAGCAGCCAAGATAAAATGCACTTAAGCACAGATACGCACTATTTT.